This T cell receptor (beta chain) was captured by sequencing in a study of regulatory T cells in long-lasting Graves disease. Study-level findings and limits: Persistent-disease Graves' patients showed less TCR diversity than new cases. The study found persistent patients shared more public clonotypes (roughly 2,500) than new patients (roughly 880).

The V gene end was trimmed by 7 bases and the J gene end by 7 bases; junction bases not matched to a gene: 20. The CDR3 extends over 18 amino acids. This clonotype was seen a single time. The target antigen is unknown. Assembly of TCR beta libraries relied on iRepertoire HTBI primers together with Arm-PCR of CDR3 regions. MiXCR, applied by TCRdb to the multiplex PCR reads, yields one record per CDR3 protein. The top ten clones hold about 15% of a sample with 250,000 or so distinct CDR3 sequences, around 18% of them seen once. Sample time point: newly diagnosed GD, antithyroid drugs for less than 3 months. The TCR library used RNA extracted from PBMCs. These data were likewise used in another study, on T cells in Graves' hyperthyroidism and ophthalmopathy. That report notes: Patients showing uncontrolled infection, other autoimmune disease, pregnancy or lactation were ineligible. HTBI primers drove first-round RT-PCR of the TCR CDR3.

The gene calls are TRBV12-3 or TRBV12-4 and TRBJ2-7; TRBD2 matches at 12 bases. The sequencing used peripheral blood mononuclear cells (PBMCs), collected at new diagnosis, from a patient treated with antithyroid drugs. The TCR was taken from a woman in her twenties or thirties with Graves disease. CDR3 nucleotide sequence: TGTGCCAGCAATCCGGCTCTAGCGGGGGGGAGATCATACAATGAGCAGTACTTC. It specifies CASNPALAGGRSYNEQYF.